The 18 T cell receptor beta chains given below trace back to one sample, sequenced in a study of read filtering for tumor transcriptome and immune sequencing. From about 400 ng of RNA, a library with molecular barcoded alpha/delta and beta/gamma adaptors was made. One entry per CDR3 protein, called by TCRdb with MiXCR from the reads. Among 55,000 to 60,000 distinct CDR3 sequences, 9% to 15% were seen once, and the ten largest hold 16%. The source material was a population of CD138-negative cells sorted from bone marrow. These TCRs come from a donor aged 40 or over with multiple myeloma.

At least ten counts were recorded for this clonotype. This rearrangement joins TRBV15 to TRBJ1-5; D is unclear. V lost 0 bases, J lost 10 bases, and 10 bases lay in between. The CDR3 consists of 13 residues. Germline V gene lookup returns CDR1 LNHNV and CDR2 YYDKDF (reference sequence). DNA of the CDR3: TGTGCCACCAGCAGAGAGGGTCGAAAACCCCAGCATTTT. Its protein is CATSREGRKPQHF.

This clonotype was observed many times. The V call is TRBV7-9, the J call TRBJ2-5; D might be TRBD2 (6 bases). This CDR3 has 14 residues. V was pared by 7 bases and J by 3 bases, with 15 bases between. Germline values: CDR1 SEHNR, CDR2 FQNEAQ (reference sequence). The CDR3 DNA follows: TGTGCCAGCACCCATTATGGGGGGAAAGAGACCCAGTACTTC. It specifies CASTHYGGKETQYF.

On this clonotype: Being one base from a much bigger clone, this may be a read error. The CDR3 nucleotides read TGTGCCATCAGTGGGGACCGGGCCCGCTCCTACGAGCAGTACTTC. Its translation is CAISGDRARSYEQYF. The chain combines TRBV10-3 with TRBJ2-7, with D perhaps TRBD1 or TRBD2 (5 bases each). Trimming shortened V by 4 bases and J by 0 bases, and 13 bases separated the two germline ends. CDR3 length: 15 residues. CDR1 is ENHRY and CDR2 is SYGVKD in the germline V gene.

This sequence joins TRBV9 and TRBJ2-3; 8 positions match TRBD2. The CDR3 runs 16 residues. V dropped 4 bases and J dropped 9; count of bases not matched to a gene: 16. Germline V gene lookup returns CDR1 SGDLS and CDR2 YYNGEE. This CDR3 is CASSLRPAGAPRTQYF. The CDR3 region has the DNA TGTGCCAGCAGCCTCCGACCAGCGGGGGCGCCTCGGACGCAGTATTTT.

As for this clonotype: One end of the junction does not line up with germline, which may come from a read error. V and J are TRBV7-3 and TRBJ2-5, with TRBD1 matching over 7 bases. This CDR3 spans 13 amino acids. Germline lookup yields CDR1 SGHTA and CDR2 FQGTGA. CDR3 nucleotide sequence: TGTGCCAGCGGCTTAGGCAGGGGGGAGACCCAGTACTTC. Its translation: CASGLGRGETQYF.

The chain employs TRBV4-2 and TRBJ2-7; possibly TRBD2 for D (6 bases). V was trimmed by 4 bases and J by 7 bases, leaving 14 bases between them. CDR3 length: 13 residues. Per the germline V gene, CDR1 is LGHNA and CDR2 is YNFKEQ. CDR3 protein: CASSPGLLREQYF. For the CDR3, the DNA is TGTGCCAGCAGCCCGGGACTTCTAAGGGAGCAGTACTTC.

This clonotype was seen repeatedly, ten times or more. The CDR3: CASSPPGGLADTQYF. The CDR3 DNA sequence: TGTGCCAGCAGTCCCCCGGGGGGGTTAGCAGATACGCAGTATTTT. This chain joins TRBV27 and TRBJ2-3; 8 nucleotides line up with TRBD2. The germline gives CDR1 MNHEY, CDR2 SMNVEV (reference sequence). The CDR3 extends over 15 amino acids. V lost 5 bases to trimming and J lost 4 bases; unmatched junction nucleotides: 8.

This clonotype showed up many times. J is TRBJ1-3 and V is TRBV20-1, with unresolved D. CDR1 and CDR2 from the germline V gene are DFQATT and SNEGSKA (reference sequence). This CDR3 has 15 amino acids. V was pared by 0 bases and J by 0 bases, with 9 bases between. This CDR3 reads CSARDAADSGNTIYF. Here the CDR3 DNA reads TGCAGTGCTAGAGATGCGGCAGACTCTGGAAACACCATATATTTT.

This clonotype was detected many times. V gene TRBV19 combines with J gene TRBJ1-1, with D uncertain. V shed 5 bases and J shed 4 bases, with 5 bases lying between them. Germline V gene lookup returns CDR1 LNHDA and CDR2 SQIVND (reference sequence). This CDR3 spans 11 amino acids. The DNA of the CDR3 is TGTGCCAGTAGTTGGGGCACTGAAGCTTTCTTT. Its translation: CASSWGTEAFF.

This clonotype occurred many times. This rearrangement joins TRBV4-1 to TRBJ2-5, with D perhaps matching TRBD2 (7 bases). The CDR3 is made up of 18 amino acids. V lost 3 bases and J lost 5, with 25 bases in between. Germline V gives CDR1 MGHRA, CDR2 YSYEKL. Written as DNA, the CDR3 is TGCGCCAGCAGCCATAAAAACCGAGGGGGGGGCCCGTCGGAGACCCAGTACTTC. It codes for CASSHKNRGGGPSETQYF.

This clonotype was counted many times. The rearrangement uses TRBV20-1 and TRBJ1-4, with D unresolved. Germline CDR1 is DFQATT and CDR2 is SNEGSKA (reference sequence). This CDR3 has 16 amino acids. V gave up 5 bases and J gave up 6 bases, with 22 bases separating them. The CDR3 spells CSAGPRTNPLYEKLFF. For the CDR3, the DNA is TGCAGTGCTGGTCCTCGGACGAACCCTCTGTATGAAAAACTGTTTTTT.

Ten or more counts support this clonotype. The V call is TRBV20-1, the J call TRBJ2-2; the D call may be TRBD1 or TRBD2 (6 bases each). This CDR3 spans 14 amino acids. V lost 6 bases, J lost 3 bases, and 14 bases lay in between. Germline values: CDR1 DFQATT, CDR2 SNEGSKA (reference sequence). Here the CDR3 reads CSAVRGVDTGELFF. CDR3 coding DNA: TGCAGTGCAGTTAGGGGGGTGGACACCGGGGAGCTGTTTTTT.

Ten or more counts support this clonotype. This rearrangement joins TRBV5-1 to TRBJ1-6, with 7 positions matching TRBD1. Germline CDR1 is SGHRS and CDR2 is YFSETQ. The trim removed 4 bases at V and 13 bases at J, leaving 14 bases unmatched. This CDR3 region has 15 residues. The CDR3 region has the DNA TGCGCCAGCAGCGATAGAAGGACAGGCCGGGTTCCCCTCCACTTT. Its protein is CASSDRRTGRVPLHF.

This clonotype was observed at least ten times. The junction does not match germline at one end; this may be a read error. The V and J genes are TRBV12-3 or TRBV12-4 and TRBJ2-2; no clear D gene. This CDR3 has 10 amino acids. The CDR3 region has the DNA TGTGCCTGCAGTTCCGGGGAGCTGTTTTTT. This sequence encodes CACSSGELFF.

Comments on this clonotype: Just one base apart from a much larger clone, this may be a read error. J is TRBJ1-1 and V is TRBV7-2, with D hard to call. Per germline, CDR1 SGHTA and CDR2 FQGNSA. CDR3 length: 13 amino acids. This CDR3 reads CASSYVPNTETFF. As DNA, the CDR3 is TGTGCCAGCAGCTACGTCCCGAACACTGAAACTTTCTTT. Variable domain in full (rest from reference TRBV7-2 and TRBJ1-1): GAGVSQSPSNKVTEKGKDVELRCDPISGHTALYWYRQSLGQGLEFLIYFQGNSAPDKSGLPSDRFSAERTGGSVSTLTIQRTQQEDSAVYLCASSYVPNTETFFGQGTRLTVV.

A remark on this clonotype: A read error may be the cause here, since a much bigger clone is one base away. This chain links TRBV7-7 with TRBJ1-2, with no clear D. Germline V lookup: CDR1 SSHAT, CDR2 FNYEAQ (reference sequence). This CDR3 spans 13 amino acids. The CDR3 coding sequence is TGTGCTAGCAGGCCCGCGGATGAGGTTGGCTACACCTTC. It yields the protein CASRPADEVGYTF.

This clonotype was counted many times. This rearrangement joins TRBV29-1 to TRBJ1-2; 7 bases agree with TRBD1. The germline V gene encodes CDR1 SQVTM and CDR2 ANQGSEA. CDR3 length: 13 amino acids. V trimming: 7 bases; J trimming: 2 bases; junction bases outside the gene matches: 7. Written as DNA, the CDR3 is TGCAGCGCCCTTAAGGGGGCAAACTATGGCTACACCTTC. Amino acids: CSALKGANYGYTF.

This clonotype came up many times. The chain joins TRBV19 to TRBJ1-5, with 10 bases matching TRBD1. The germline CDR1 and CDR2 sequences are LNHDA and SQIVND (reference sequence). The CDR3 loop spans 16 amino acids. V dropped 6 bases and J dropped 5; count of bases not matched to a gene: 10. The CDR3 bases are TGTGCCAGTAGAGCCGGACAGGGGGAGGTTGATCAGCCCCAGCATTTT. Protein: CASRAGQGEVDQPQHF.